This T cell receptor beta chain was found in a study of T cell responses to AZD1222 COVID-19 vaccine. Study observations and caveats: Spike-specific TCR repertoires showed rising breadth and depth after two AZD1222 doses. Seropositive status at baseline applied to only five to seven AZD1222 recipients.

Using immunoSEQ multiplex PCR, the repertoire was profiled, and TCRdb retains in-frame clones only, with some absent. This table holds about 130,000 clones, roughly 88% found once. In the case of this clone: Its target is unknown.

The specimen was peripheral blood, collected on day 0 of MenACWY control vaccination. The TCR sequence derives from an adult in good health.

The CDR3 DNA sequence: TGTGCCTGGAGTGCAATGGGGAATTTCTACGAGCAGTACTTC. It codes for CAWSAMGNFYEQYF. The rearrangement uses TRBV30 and TRBJ2-7; the D is unclear. The V gene lost 1 base and the J gene lost 3 bases, with 13 bases spanning the gap. The CDR3 has 14 amino acids. The germline V gene has CDR1 GTSNPN and CDR2 SVGIG (reference sequence).